This T cell receptor (beta chain) is drawn from a study of blood T cell repertoires in COVID-19. Sequenced by immunoSEQ multiplex PCR; TCRdb stores in-frame clones only, minus some. This repertoire shows under 150,000 clones, 80% to 90% found once; its top ten account for roughly 4.3%. Germline V CDR1 and CDR2: SGHVS, FQNEAQ. The ends were cut back, 3 bases at V and 2 bases at J, with 10 bases in the middle. This CDR3 is built from 14 residues. This clone came up once. This chain connects TRBV7-8 to TRBJ1-2; tentative D call: TRBD1 (6 bases). The sequence was obtained from a middle-aged woman with acute or convalescent COVID-19. Input material: peripheral blood. The CDR3 reads CASSFSTGNYGYTF. CDR3 in DNA: TGTGCCAGCAGCTTTAGTACAGGGAACTATGGCTACACCTTC.